These T cell receptor beta chains were read from a single sample in a study of T-cell reconstitution after alpha-beta-depleted transplantation in children. TCRdb reprocessed the PCR reads via MiXCR and lists one record per CDR3 protein. The sample yields 90,000 to 100,000 distinct CDR3 sequences, around a quarter seen once. The sequences come from PBMCs, collected before TCRalphabeta/CD19-depleted stem cell transplant. Receptor source: a boy younger than 10 with acute lymphoblastic leukemia, due to receive a stem cell transplant. CDR3s include the opening cysteine and the closing phenylalanine or tryptophan. The order of the fields is V gene, clone size, J gene, D gene, CDR3 protein, CDR3 DNA. A D gene is named only where the DNA matches it firmly. Clone size is shown for a subset of rows, as once, few, many or a class of expanded clone.

TRBV18,NA,TRBJ1-1,NA,CASSPPGGRNTEAFF,TGTGCCAGCTCACCACCCGGGGGCAGGAACACTGAAGCTTTCTTT
TRBV7-9,NA,TRBJ2-3,NA,CASSLSHGTDTQYF,TGTGCCAGCAGCTTATCCCACGGAACAGATACGCAGTATTTT
TRBV11-3,few,TRBJ2-2,TRBD1,CASSPGTGGAGTGELFF,TGTGCCAGCAGCCCTGGGACAGGGGGCGCGGGCACCGGGGAGCTGTTTTTT
TRBV5-1,NA,TRBJ2-1,NA,CASSLYTRAAVENPSYNEQFF,TGCGCCAGCAGCTTGTATACACGGGCCGCAGTGGAGAACCCCTCCTACAATGAGCAGTTCTTC
TRBV16,NA,TRBJ1-2,NA,CASSQSKTPTF,TGTGCCAGCAGCCAATCCAAGACACCAACCTTC
TRBV3-1,many,TRBJ1-6,NA,CASSRQLYNSPLHF,TGTGCCAGCAGCCGGCAGCTCTATAATTCACCCCTCCACTTT
TRBV20-1,many,TRBJ1-1,NA,CSARRQDTEAFF,TGCAGTGCTAGACGACAGGACACTGAAGCTTTCTTT
TRBV7-8,many,TRBJ2-1,TRBD1,CASSPKMGQGNNEQFF,TGTGCCAGCAGCCCAAAGATGGGACAGGGGAACAATGAGCAGTTCTTC
TRBV5-1,few,TRBJ2-7,NA,CASTLGDRDTYEQYF,TGCGCCAGCACCTTGGGGGACCGAGACACCTACGAGCAGTACTTC
TRBV28,many,TRBJ1-2,TRBD1,CASSWTGVSYTF,TGTGCCAGCAGTTGGACAGGGGTTAGCTACACCTTC
TRBV4-1,few,TRBJ2-7,NA,CASSPSRGALYEQYF,TGCGCCAGCAGCCCGAGTCGTGGAGCGCTCTACGAGCAGTACTTC
TRBV5-1,many,TRBJ2-1,TRBD1,CASSLGDRGRKGGSYNEQFF,TGCGCCAGCAGCTTGGGGGACAGGGGCCGCAAAGGGGGCTCCTACAATGAGCAGTTCTTC
TRBV27,NA,TRBJ2-7,NA,CASSPTRLIYEQYF,TGTGCCAGCAGTCCGACTCGACTTATCTACGAGCAGTACTTC
TRBV15,few,TRBJ2-5,TRBD1,CATSRDRSGGQETQYF,TGTGCCACCAGCAGAGATCGGTCAGGGGGACAAGAGACCCAGTACTTC
TRBV6-2/TRBV6-3,many,TRBJ2-7,TRBD2,CASSSLAGGLVKQYF,TGTGCCAGCAGTTCGCTAGCGGGAGGGCTCGTGAAGCAGTACTTC
TRBV27,many,TRBJ2-7,TRBD1,CASSRTGGTYEQYF,TGTGCCAGCAGTAGGACAGGGGGAACCTACGAGCAGTACTTC
TRBV5-1,NA,TRBJ1-1,NA,CASSLNRRATEAFF,TGCGCCAGCAGCCTAAATCGGAGGGCAACTGAAGCTTTCTTT
TRBV20-1,many,TRBJ2-2,NA,CSAPVGGTTGELFF,TGCAGTGCGCCTGTGGGGGGTACCACCGGGGAGCTGTTTTTT
TRBV7-2,NA,TRBJ2-5,TRBD1,CASSLSGTGGKETQYF,TGTGCCAGCAGCTTATCCGGGACAGGGGGTAAAGAGACCCAGTACTTC
TRBV7-2,few,TRBJ2-3,TRBD2,CASSRPGLARPDTQYF,TGTGCCAGCAGTCGACCGGGACTAGCGAGACCTGATACGCAGTATTTT
TRBV6-1,NA,TRBJ2-3,NA,CASSDTSGADTQYF,TGTGCCAGCAGTGACACCTCAGGGGCAGATACGCAGTATTTT
TRBV5-1,medium-sized,TRBJ2-2,NA,CASSLTGPASNTGELFF,TGCGCCAGCAGCTTGACAGGTCCCGCTTCCAACACCGGGGAGCTGTTTTTT
TRBV4-3,NA,TRBJ2-7,NA,CASSREYDSYEQYF,TGCGCCAGCAGCCGAGAGTATGACTCCTACGAGCAGTACTTC
TRBV5-1,NA,TRBJ1-6,NA,CASSLTSSYNSPLHF,TGCGCCAGCAGCTTGACGAGCTCCTATAATTCACCCCTCCACTTT
TRBV20-1,few,TRBJ2-3,TRBD2,CSASFGTSGTDTQYF,TGCAGTGCTAGCTTCGGGACTAGCGGCACAGATACGCAGTATTTT
TRBV6-5,NA,TRBJ1-1,TRBD1,CASSQRTGGFPVRAFF,TGTGCCAGCAGTCAGAGGACAGGGGGGTTCCCCGTCAGAGCTTTCTTT
TRBV20-1,NA,TRBJ2-1,NA,CSAYDLPNEQFF,TGCAGTGCCTATGACTTGCCCAATGAGCAGTTCTTC
TRBV20-1,few,TRBJ2-2,NA,CSAMGGGAGELFF,TGCAGTGCTATGGGCGGAGGGGCCGGGGAGCTGTTTTTT
TRBV25-1,NA,TRBJ2-1,TRBD2,CASTFGLAGSYNEQFF,TGTGCCAGCACCTTCGGACTAGCGGGGTCCTACAATGAGCAGTTCTTC
TRBV9,once,TRBJ2-2,NA,CASSVAPGGGEPFF,TGTGCCAGCAGCGTGGCGCCGGGCGGCGGGGAGCCGTTTTTT
TRBV29-1,few,TRBJ2-7,TRBD1,CSVRTGANEQYF,TGCAGCGTACGGACAGGGGCGAACGAGCAGTACTTC
TRBV7-9,many,TRBJ2-1,NA,CASSQSGSVVDEQFF,TGTGCCAGCAGCCAGAGTGGGTCGGTCGTCGATGAGCAGTTCTTC
TRBV28,few,TRBJ2-6,NA,CASSPVRGSDGANVLTF,TGTGCCAGCAGCCCTGTAAGGGGGTCGGATGGGGCCAACGTCCTGACTTTC
TRBV11-2,NA,TRBJ2-1,TRBD2,CASSLDLAEGQREQFF,TGTGCCAGCAGCTTAGATCTAGCGGAGGGGCAGCGTGAGCAGTTCTTC
TRBV23-1,few,TRBJ2-5,NA,CASSQSLETQYF,TGCGCCAGCAGTCAATCTTTGGAGACCCAGTACTTC
TRBV20-1,once,TRBJ2-6,NA,CSARTGANVLTF,TGCAGTGCTCGGACTGGGGCCAACGTCCTGACTTTC
TRBV6-1,NA,TRBJ1-2,TRBD1,CASSEAGDSYGYTF,TGTGCCAGCAGTGAAGCAGGGGACAGCTATGGCTACACCTTC
TRBV5-1,few,TRBJ2-1,TRBD1,CASSLRGRGNEQFF,TGCGCCAGCAGCTTGAGGGGGCGAGGCAATGAGCAGTTCTTC
TRBV5-1,NA,TRBJ1-1,NA,CASNLDIQGTEAFF,TGCGCCAGCAACCTAGATATACAGGGCACTGAAGCTTTCTTT
TRBV7-8,NA,TRBJ2-7,NA,CASSSAGQTTSYEQYF,TGTGCCAGCAGCTCCGCGGGACAAACTACCTCCTACGAGCAGTACTTC
TRBV5-4,NA,TRBJ2-5,NA,CASSSGTLLQETQYF,TGTGCCAGCAGCTCCGGGACACTCCTTCAAGAGACCCAGTACTTC
TRBV2,few,TRBJ2-7,NA,CAIGNRVHEQYF,TGTGCCATCGGGAACAGGGTCCATGAGCAGTACTTC
TRBV5-1,NA,TRBJ1-1,TRBD1,CASSPQGVNTEAFF,TGCGCCAGCAGCCCACAGGGGGTGAACACTGAAGCTTTCTTT
TRBV28,few,TRBJ1-1,NA,CASSQSGLRMNTEAFF,TGTGCCAGCAGTCAATCGGGCCTCCGGATGAACACTGAAGCTTTCTTT
TRBV10-3,few,TRBJ2-1,NA,CAISERAIEQFF,TGTGCCATCAGTGAGCGAGCTATCGAGCAGTTCTTC
TRBV27,NA,TRBJ2-7,NA,CATSNALSSYEQYF,TGTGCCACCTCAAATGCGTTGAGCTCCTACGAGCAGTACTTC
TRBV5-1,NA,TRBJ2-2,NA,CASSFTETFTGELFF,TGCGCCAGCAGCTTCACCGAGACATTCACCGGGGAGCTGTTTTTT
TRBV2,few,TRBJ2-7,NA,CASSDRTGGRSYEQYF,TGTGCCAGCAGCGACCGAACCGGAGGGAGGAGCTACGAGCAGTACTTC
TRBV7-9,NA,TRBJ1-1,TRBD1,CAGSPNPGQGGTEAFF,TGTGCCGGCAGCCCCAATCCGGGACAGGGGGGGACTGAAGCTTTCTTT
TRBV11-2,few,TRBJ2-3,NA,CASSLSGTFTDTQYF,TGTGCCAGCAGCTTATCCGGGACCTTCACAGATACGCAGTATTTT
TRBV5-1,few,TRBJ2-5,TRBD2,CASSFLAEAETQYF,TGCGCCAGCAGCTTCCTAGCGGAGGCGGAGACCCAGTACTTC
TRBV27,few,TRBJ1-5,TRBD1,CASSPYTGGNQPQHF,TGTGCCAGCAGTCCATATACAGGGGGCAATCAGCCCCAGCATTTT
TRBV6-5,NA,TRBJ2-1,TRBD2,CASSSGTSVKEQFF,TGTGCCAGCAGTTCCGGGACTAGCGTAAAAGAGCAGTTCTTC